The clone carrying this T cell receptor beta chain came up a few times. Authors' methods: Amplified reference gene primers provided the basis for estimating nucleated cell counts. The table came from immunoSEQ multiplex PCR; TCRdb's copy has only in-frame clones and leaves some out. V and J calls and clone size are copied from that table; D and trimming were computed from the DNA. The sample contains some 200,000 clones, 80% of which appear only once. This sample stems from a study of blood T cell repertoires in COVID-19. Background on the study: Researchers got acute and convalescent COVID-19 samples from the United States, Italy and Spain. T cells, B-cell-depleted T cells, or PBMCs provided the cDNA or gDNA that served as material.

The CDR3 is 16 residues long. After removal of 2 bases from V and 4 bases from J, the junction contained 9 bases not matched to a gene. Germline loops: CDR1 SGHRS, CDR2 YFSETQ. Sequenced input: peripheral blood. The chain employs TRBV5-1 and TRBJ1-3; 7 nucleotides match TRBD1. This receptor was identified in a woman between 65 and 79 years old with acute or convalescent COVID-19. This CDR3 is CASSFTSGGTGNTIYF. The CDR3 DNA follows: TGCGCCAGCAGCTTTACGTCAGGGGGAACGGGAAACACCATATATTTT.